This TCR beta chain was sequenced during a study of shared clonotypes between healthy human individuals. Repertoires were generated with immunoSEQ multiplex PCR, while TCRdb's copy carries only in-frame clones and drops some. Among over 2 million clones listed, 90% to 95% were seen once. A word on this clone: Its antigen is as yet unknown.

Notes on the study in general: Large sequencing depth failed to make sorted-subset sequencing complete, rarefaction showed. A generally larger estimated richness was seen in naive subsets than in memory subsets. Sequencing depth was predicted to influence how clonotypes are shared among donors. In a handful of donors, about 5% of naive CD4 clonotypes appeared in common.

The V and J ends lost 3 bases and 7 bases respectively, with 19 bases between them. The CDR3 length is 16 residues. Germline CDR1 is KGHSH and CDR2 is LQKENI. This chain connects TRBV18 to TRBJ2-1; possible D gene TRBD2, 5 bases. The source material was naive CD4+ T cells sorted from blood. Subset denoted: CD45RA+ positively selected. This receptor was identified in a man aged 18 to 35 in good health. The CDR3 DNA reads TGTGCCAGCTCACCGACGAACATGGGTTCGGGGAATGAGCAGTTCTTC. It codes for CASSPTNMGSGNEQFF.